The clone carrying this T cell receptor (beta chain) was recorded a few times. The sample is drawn from a study of T cells in Graves' hyperthyroidism and ophthalmopathy. Stable disease denoted Graves' hyperthyroidism without ophthalmopathy progression within 18 months. Participants, patients aged 18 to 65, had newly diagnosed hyperthyroidism with a duration under 2 months. It was RNA transcripts that yielded the amplified TCR beta CDR3 regions. The HTBI primer set drove a first-round RT-PCR of the TCR CDR3. TCRdb reprocessed the multiplex PCR reads via MiXCR and lists one record per CDR3 protein. Of around 300,000 distinct CDR3 sequences listed, 12% to 15% were seen once; the top ten hold 7.9%. Trimming took off 8 bases at V and 6 bases at J, with 23 bases between the two ends. The CDR3 length is 16 residues. In germline, CDR1 is ENHRY, CDR2 SYGVKD.

The chain joins TRBV10-3 to TRBJ1-5; D unclear. The sample consisted of blood. The TCR originated in a woman in her 40s with Graves' hyperthyroidism. The CDR3 region has the DNA TGTGCCATCCGGCCCCGCGCCAGCGACAACATTCAGCCCCAGCATTTT. This codes for CAIRPRASDNIQPQHF.